The rows below give T cell receptor beta chains drawn from one sample of a study of beta chain features in type 1 diabetes. Only in-frame clones appear in the TCRdb table, and some are missing; sequencing was by immunoSEQ multiplex PCR. The profile shows about 150,000 clones, about 10% of them singletons. Sequenced material: naive CD4+ T cells from blood. The receptors stem from a man between 18 and 29 years old in good health. Both conserved end residues are part of each CDR3. D genes are given only for firm matches. Clone sizes are given selectively: once, few, many, or a class where the clone is expanded.

J: TRBJ2-5
V: TRBV7-3
size: many
D: -
CDR3: CASSSGETQYF
DNA: TGTGCCAGCAGCTCGGGAGAGACCCAGTACTTC

J: TRBJ1-1
V: TRBV5-4
size: few
D: TRBD1
CDR3: CASSRGQGVNTEAFF
DNA: TGTGCCAGCAGCCGGGGACAGGGGGTGAACACTGAAGCTTTCTTT

J: TRBJ2-2
V: TRBV5-1
size: -
D: TRBD2
CDR3: CASSYGGAFTGELFF
DNA: TGCGCCAGCAGCTACGGGGGGGCCTTCACCGGGGAGCTGTTTTTT

J: TRBJ2-2
V: TRBV18
size: few
D: -
CDR3: CASSSRQGFEELFF
DNA: TGTGCCAGCTCATCGAGGCAGGGCTTCGAGGAGCTGTTTTTT

J: TRBJ1-5
V: TRBV7-2
size: -
D: -
CDR3: CASTQGYQPQHF
DNA: TGTGCCAGCACCCAGGGGTATCAGCCCCAGCATTTT

J: TRBJ2-7
V: TRBV11-2
size: few
D: -
CDR3: CASSQDAGGEQYF
DNA: TGTGCCAGCAGCCAAGATGCTGGAGGGGAGCAGTACTTC

J: TRBJ2-2
V: TRBV5-1
size: -
D: -
CDR3: CASSLEIAGELFF
DNA: TGCGCCAGCAGCTTGGAAATCGCCGGGGAGCTGTTTTTT

J: TRBJ1-3
V: TRBV7-9
size: few
D: TRBD1
CDR3: CASSLARQGEVSGNTIYF
DNA: TGTGCCAGCAGCTTAGCTCGACAGGGAGAAGTATCTGGAAACACCATATATTTT

J: TRBJ1-2
V: TRBV19
size: -
D: TRBD1
CDR3: CASSPRGLHGYTF
DNA: TGTGCCAGTAGCCCCAGGGGGCTCCATGGCTACACCTTC

J: TRBJ1-3
V: TRBV6-5
size: few
D: TRBD1
CDR3: CASSYAGQGAGNTIYF
DNA: TGTGCCAGCAGTTACGCGGGACAGGGCGCTGGAAACACCATATATTTT

J: TRBJ2-5
V: TRBV28
size: -
D: TRBD1
CDR3: CASSPPPGTGVETQYF
DNA: TGTGCCAGCAGTCCACCGCCCGGGACAGGGGTGGAGACCCAGTACTTC

J: TRBJ2-4
V: TRBV5-4
size: -
D: -
CDR3: CASSSTVGNIQYF
DNA: TGTGCCAGCAGCTCAACAGTGGGAAACATTCAGTACTTC

J: TRBJ2-5
V: TRBV27
size: few
D: -
CDR3: CASSGLAQETQYF
DNA: TGTGCCAGCAGCGGGCTAGCCCAAGAGACCCAGTACTTC

J: TRBJ2-3
V: TRBV10-3
size: few
D: TRBD2
CDR3: CAIRPGGGGDTQYF
DNA: TGTGCCATCCGACCTGGCGGGGGGGGAGATACGCAGTATTTT

J: TRBJ2-1
V: TRBV11-3
size: -
D: TRBD1
CDR3: CASSQGVVPYNEQFF
DNA: TGTGCCAGCAGCCAGGGGGTAGTGCCCTACAATGAGCAGTTCTTC

J: TRBJ2-7
V: TRBV9
size: -
D: TRBD2
CDR3: CASSVAGGPYEQYF
DNA: TGTGCCAGCAGCGTGGCGGGGGGACCCTACGAGCAGTACTTC

J: TRBJ1-6
V: TRBV5-1
size: many
D: -
CDR3: CASSLDGWGGSPLHF
DNA: TGCGCCAGCAGCTTGGACGGATGGGGAGGATCACCCCTCCACTTT

J: TRBJ2-7
V: TRBV9
size: -
D: -
CDR3: CASSDDRSSDEQYF
DNA: TGTGCCAGCAGCGACGACAGGAGCTCTGACGAGCAGTACTTC

J: TRBJ1-5
V: TRBV18
size: -
D: TRBD1
CDR3: CASSPSGTGGSNQPQHF
DNA: TGTGCCAGCTCACCTTCGGGGACAGGGGGAAGCAATCAGCCCCAGCATTTT

J: TRBJ2-2
V: TRBV2
size: few
D: -
CDR3: CASKPDTGELFF
DNA: TGTGCCAGCAAACCGGACACCGGGGAGCTGTTTTTT

J: TRBJ1-5
V: TRBV7-2
size: -
D: TRBD1
CDR3: CASSLGRRGSNQPQHF
DNA: TGTGCCAGCAGCTTAGGCCGCAGGGGGAGCAATCAGCCCCAGCATTTT

J: TRBJ2-1
V: TRBV5-1
size: -
D: TRBD2
CDR3: CASSLAPGGFYNEQFF
DNA: TGCGCCAGCAGCTTGGCTCCGGGGGGGTTCTACAATGAGCAGTTCTTC

J: TRBJ2-7
V: TRBV28
size: few
D: -
CDR3: CASSPSTATYEQYF
DNA: TGTGCCAGCAGCCCGTCGACAGCAACCTACGAGCAGTACTTC

J: TRBJ2-3
V: TRBV6-1
size: -
D: -
CDR3: CASSEQTAPDTQYF
DNA: TGTGCCAGCAGTGAGCAGACAGCGCCAGATACGCAGTATTTT

J: TRBJ2-3
V: TRBV7-3
size: few
D: TRBD1
CDR3: CASSLEGTGQVHF
DNA: TGTGCCAGCAGCCTCGAGGGGACAGGGCAAGTTCATTTT

J: TRBJ2-3
V: TRBV5-1
size: -
D: -
CDR3: CASSVQHTQYF
DNA: TGCGCCAGCAGCGTACAGCATACGCAGTATTTT

J: TRBJ1-3
V: TRBV18
size: few
D: TRBD1
CDR3: CASSPTSQTGAGTIYF
DNA: TGTGCCAGCTCACCAACTTCGCAGACAGGGGCGGGCACCATATATTTT

J: TRBJ2-7
V: TRBV11-2
size: few
D: -
CDR3: CASSPRGYEQYF
DNA: TGTGCCAGCAGCCCCAGGGGTTACGAGCAGTACTTC

J: TRBJ2-3
V: TRBV19
size: few
D: TRBD1
CDR3: CASSTRTGGTDTQYF
DNA: TGTGCCAGTAGTACCCGGACAGGGGGGACAGATACGCAGTATTTT

J: TRBJ2-5
V: TRBV11-2
size: -
D: -
CDR3: CASSLSSGVRPAETQYF
DNA: TGTGCCAGCAGCTTATCATCAGGGGTCCGGCCCGCAGAGACCCAGTACTTC

J: TRBJ2-5
V: TRBV4-2
size: many
D: -
CDR3: CASSQAEGGTQYF
DNA: TGTGCCAGCAGCCAAGCCGAGGGCGGGACCCAGTACTTC

J: TRBJ2-3
V: TRBV6-1
size: -
D: TRBD2
CDR3: CASISGGVDTQYF
DNA: TGTGCCAGCATTAGCGGGGGTGTTGATACGCAGTATTTT

J: TRBJ2-3
V: TRBV11-3
size: few
D: TRBD1
CDR3: CASSLESRGRWDTQYF
DNA: TGTGCCAGCAGCTTAGAATCCAGGGGGCGGTGGGATACGCAGTATTTT

J: TRBJ1-3
V: TRBV5-1
size: -
D: -
CDR3: CASSLEWRSGNTIYF
DNA: TGCGCCAGCAGCTTGGAATGGAGATCTGGAAACACCATATATTTT

J: TRBJ2-7
V: TRBV6-5
size: few
D: TRBD1
CDR3: CASSYTGTVYEQYF
DNA: TGTGCCAGCAGTTACACTGGGACAGTCTACGAGCAGTACTTC

J: TRBJ2-1
V: TRBV9
size: few
D: TRBD2
CDR3: CASSVGGPSGGVNEQFF
DNA: TGTGCCAGCAGCGTAGGGGGCCCTAGCGGGGGGGTCAATGAGCAGTTCTTC

J: TRBJ1-2
V: TRBV25-1
size: -
D: TRBD1
CDR3: CASKGQGADGYTF
DNA: TGTGCCAGCAAGGGACAGGGGGCGGATGGCTACACCTTC

J: TRBJ1-2
V: TRBV7-2
size: -
D: -
CDR3: CASSFFRKHYGYTF
DNA: TGTGCCAGCAGCTTTTTCCGTAAGCACTATGGCTACACCTTC

J: TRBJ2-1
V: TRBV6-6
size: -
D: TRBD2
CDR3: CASGREDEQFF
DNA: TGTGCCAGCGGGAGGGAGGATGAGCAGTTCTTC

J: TRBJ1-4
V: TRBV11-2
size: few
D: TRBD1
CDR3: CASNPRGQGAEKLFF
DNA: TGTGCCAGCAACCCGCGGGGACAGGGGGCTGAAAAACTGTTTTTT

J: TRBJ2-3
V: TRBV27
size: few
D: TRBD2
CDR3: CASTWSGVTDTQYF
DNA: TGTGCCAGCACCTGGAGCGGGGTCACAGATACGCAGTATTTT

J: TRBJ2-7
V: TRBV29-1
size: many
D: TRBD1
CDR3: CSAWDSRPTYEQYF
DNA: TGCAGCGCCTGGGACAGCCGGCCTACCTACGAGCAGTACTTC

J: TRBJ1-3
V: TRBV7-9
size: -
D: -
CDR3: CASSLEARTTGNTIYF
DNA: TGTGCCAGCAGCTTAGAGGCCAGGACAACTGGAAACACCATATATTTT

J: TRBJ1-2
V: TRBV20-1
size: few
D: TRBD1
CDR3: CSFDRGYGYTF
DNA: TGCAGTTTTGACAGGGGATATGGCTACACCTTC

J: TRBJ1-1
V: TRBV30
size: many
D: -
CDR3: CASQYPDSNTAAFF
DNA: TGTGCCTCCCAATACCCTGACAGTAACACTGCAGCTTTCTTT

J: TRBJ1-2
V: TRBV4-3
size: many
D: -
CDR3: CASSKRTAANYGYTF
DNA: TGCGCCAGCAGCAAGCGGACAGCCGCTAACTATGGCTACACCTTC

J: TRBJ2-3
V: TRBV7-3
size: few
D: TRBD2
CDR3: CASSLGLAGAPIDTQYF
DNA: TGTGCCAGCAGCTTAGGACTAGCGGGGGCGCCAATTGATACGCAGTATTTT

J: TRBJ2-7
V: TRBV6-5
size: -
D: TRBD1
CDR3: CASSPTDRVYEQYF
DNA: TGTGCCAGCAGCCCTACGGACAGGGTTTACGAGCAGTACTTC

J: TRBJ1-6
V: TRBV5-6
size: -
D: -
CDR3: CASSPGQTNSPLHF
DNA: TGTGCCAGCAGCCCCGGACAGACTAATTCACCCCTCCACTTT

J: TRBJ2-7
V: TRBV7-3
size: -
D: -
CDR3: CASSLGQGYYEQYF
DNA: TGTGCCAGCAGCTTAGGCCAGGGCTACTACGAGCAGTACTTC

J: TRBJ2-1
V: TRBV7-2
size: -
D: TRBD2
CDR3: CASSFRVGGANEQFF
DNA: TGTGCCAGCAGCTTTCGAGTCGGGGGGGCCAATGAGCAGTTCTTC

J: TRBJ1-1
V: TRBV7-9
size: -
D: -
CDR3: CASSHLAAREAFF
DNA: TGTGCCAGCAGCCACCTGGCCGCGAGGGAAGCTTTCTTT

J: TRBJ1-2
V: TRBV28
size: -
D: -
CDR3: CATSRAGVNYGYTF
DNA: TGTGCCACCTCCAGGGCAGGGGTTAACTATGGCTACACCTTC

J: TRBJ2-2
V: TRBV4-2
size: few
D: TRBD2
CDR3: CASSQMLRGDTGELFF
DNA: TGTGCCAGCAGCCAAATGTTGCGGGGGGACACCGGGGAGCTGTTTTTT

J: TRBJ2-3
V: TRBV19
size: -
D: TRBD2
CDR3: CATQTSGGRADTQYF
DNA: TGTGCCACCCAGACTAGCGGGGGGCGGGCAGATACGCAGTATTTT

J: TRBJ1-5
V: TRBV30
size: -
D: TRBD1
CDR3: CAWSAGLTGDQPQHF
DNA: TGTGCCTGGAGTGCAGGGTTGACAGGGGATCAGCCCCAGCATTTT

J: TRBJ1-5
V: TRBV10-2
size: few
D: -
CDR3: CASSSVGRYSNQPQHF
DNA: TGCGCCAGCAGTTCGGTCGGTCGATATAGCAATCAGCCCCAGCATTTT

J: TRBJ2-2
V: TRBV6-5
size: few
D: TRBD1
CDR3: CASTRGTANTGELFF
DNA: TGTGCCAGCACGAGAGGGACAGCGAACACCGGGGAGCTGTTTTTT

J: TRBJ2-5
V: TRBV5-6
size: -
D: TRBD2
CDR3: CASSLAGVQETQYF
DNA: TGTGCCAGCAGCCTCGCGGGGGTCCAAGAGACCCAGTACTTC

J: TRBJ2-1
V: TRBV6-6
size: -
D: TRBD1
CDR3: CASSDRDRDYNEQFF
DNA: TGTGCCAGCAGTGACCGGGACAGGGACTACAATGAGCAGTTCTTC